The T cell receptor (beta chain) under discussion was sequenced for a study of TIL therapy for anti-PD-1-resistant metastatic lung cancer. Study details: Tumors carried a median roughly 1.6 non-synonymous mutations per megabase.

Germline V lookup: CDR1 DFQATT, CDR2 SNEGSKA (reference sequence). This CDR3 is 14 amino acids long. V dropped 3 bases and J dropped 11; count of bases not matched to a gene: 11. The immunoSEQ assay was v3. Libraries were sequenced to 2.2 million or so read pairs (survey) or roughly 4.5-6 million (deep). Sequencing used immunoSEQ multiplex PCR; TCRdb keeps in-frame clones, though not all of them. The sample has tens of thousands of clones; roughly 91% are singletons. A word on this clone: Its target is not known.

Notes on the study in general: Treatment-naive, never-smoker and oncogene-addicted patients were overrepresented in this highly selected cohort.

Time point defined: pre-treatment sample, taken before nivolumab and TIL therapy. This clonotype was sampled from a person aged 25 to 80 with non-small cell lung cancer. Source: blood, taken at baseline. The rearrangement links TRBV20-1 to TRBJ2-1, with 9 bases fitting TRBD2. The CDR3 here is CSASLIAGGLQQFF. The CDR3 nucleotides are TGCAGTGCTAGTCTCATTGCGGGGGGGCTGCAGCAGTTCTTC.